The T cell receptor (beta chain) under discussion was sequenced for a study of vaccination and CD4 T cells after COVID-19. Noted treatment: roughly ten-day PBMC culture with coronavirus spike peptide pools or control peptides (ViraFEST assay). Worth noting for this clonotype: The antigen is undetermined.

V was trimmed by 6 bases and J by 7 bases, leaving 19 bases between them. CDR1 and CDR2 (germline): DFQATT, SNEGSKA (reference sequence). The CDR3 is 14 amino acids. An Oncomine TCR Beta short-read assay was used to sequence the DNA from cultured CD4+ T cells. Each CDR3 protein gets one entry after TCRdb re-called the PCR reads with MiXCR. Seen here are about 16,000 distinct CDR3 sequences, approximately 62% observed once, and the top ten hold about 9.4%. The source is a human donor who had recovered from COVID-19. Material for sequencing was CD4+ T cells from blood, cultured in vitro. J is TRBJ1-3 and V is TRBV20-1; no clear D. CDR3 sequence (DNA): TGCAGTGCCATGGACCCCCGGGGTCGGAACACCATATATTTT. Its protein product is CSAMDPRGRNTIYF.